These T cell receptor beta chains were read from a single sample in a study of vaccination and CD4 T cells after COVID-19. One entry per CDR3 protein, called by TCRdb with MiXCR from the PCR reads. The profile shows about 24,000 distinct CDR3 sequences, around 49% of them singletons. Specimen: CD4+ T cells from blood, collected before SARS-CoV-2 vaccination. The receptors come from a human donor who had recovered from COVID-19. CDR3s include the opening cysteine and the closing phenylalanine or tryptophan. A D gene is named only where the DNA matches it firmly. Clone size is not always given. Where it is, it says once, few, many or a class for expanded clones.

D gene | J gene | V gene | clone size | CDR3 DNA | CDR3 protein
TRBD2 | TRBJ2-2 | TRBV10-3 | NA | TGTGCCACCCGGACTAGCGGAATGACCGGGGAGCTGTTTTTT | CATRTSGMTGELFF
NA | TRBJ1-6 | TRBV30 | NA | TGTGCCTGGAAGTTTCCCAAACACTCCGGATCACCCCTCCACTTT | CAWKFPKHSGSPLHF
NA | TRBJ2-5 | TRBV28 | few | TGTGCCAGCAGTTCAATTACAGGGTACCAAGAGACCCAGTACTTC | CASSSITGYQETQYF
NA | TRBJ1-5 | TRBV6-2/TRBV6-3 | NA | TGTGCCAGCAGCCCGGGAAGGATGGGCAATCAGCCCCAGCATTTT | CASSPGRMGNQPQHF
NA | TRBJ2-7 | TRBV6-2/TRBV6-3 | NA | TGTGCCAGCAGCCCGGGACTCCTTTTGAACGACGAGCAGTACTTC | CASSPGLLLNDEQYF
TRBD1 | TRBJ1-2 | TRBV30 | once | TGTGCCTGGAGTGTCCTCAGGGGGGACTATGGCTACACCTTC | CAWSVLRGDYGYTF
NA | TRBJ2-7 | TRBV7-8 | NA | TGTGCCAGCAGCTTAGGGTCGGCGGTCGAGCAGTACTTC | CASSLGSAVEQYF
TRBD1 | TRBJ2-7 | TRBV7-9 | few | TGTGCCAGCAGCTTAGATTCCGGACAGGGGGGTTACGAGCAGTACTTC | CASSLDSGQGGYEQYF
TRBD1 | TRBJ1-4 | TRBV12-3/TRBV12-4 | NA | TGTGCCACTGGGACAGCCTATGATGAAAAACTGTTTTTT | CATGTAYDEKLFF
NA | TRBJ1-1 | TRBV7-2 | NA | TGTGCCAGCAGCTGGCGCGGCGGGAACACTGAAGCTTTCTTT | CASSWRGGNTEAFF
NA | TRBJ1-2 | TRBV6-1 | NA | TGTGCCAGCAATAAGGAACAGGGACGTGGTGGCTACACCTTC | CASNKEQGRGGYTF
TRBD1 | TRBJ2-1 | TRBV28 | NA | TGTGCCAGCAGCCGCAGGGGGCGCGGGCAGTTCTTC | CASSRRGRGQFF
NA | TRBJ1-5 | TRBV28 | NA | TGTGCCTGCGGGGACACGAATCAGCCCCAGCATTTT | CACGDTNQPQHF
NA | TRBJ1-1 | TRBV20-1 | NA | TGCAGTGCTAGAAATGGTACGAGCACTGAAGCTTTCTTT | CSARNGTSTEAFF
TRBD1 | TRBJ2-5 | TRBV28 | once | TGTGCCATCTCGAGGGACAGGCTGCAAGAGACCCAGTACTTC | CAISRDRLQETQYF
NA | TRBJ1-6 | TRBV27 | NA | TGTGCCAGCAGTCTGGCAAGCTCCTATAATTCACCCCTCCACTTT | CASSLASSYNSPLHF
NA | TRBJ1-2 | TRBV29-1 | few | TGCAGCGTTGTGCCGCAGGGAAGGAACTATGGCTACACCTTC | CSVVPQGRNYGYTF
NA | TRBJ2-2 | TRBV23-1 | NA | TGCGCCAGCCCCCCCCCAGCAAAGACCGGGGAGCTGTTTTTT | CASPPPAKTGELFF
NA | TRBJ1-2 | TRBV28 | NA | TGTGCCAGCAGTCAACCCCGGGGGGGGATCTATGGCTACACCTTC | CASSQPRGGIYGYTF
NA | TRBJ1-2 | TRBV20-1 | NA | TGCAGTGCAAACTACTATGGCTACACCTTC | CSANYYGYTF
TRBD2 | TRBJ2-7 | TRBV20-1 | few | TGCAGTGCTAGAAACGGGAGGGCGGCCTACGAGCAGTACTTC | CSARNGRAAYEQYF
NA | TRBJ2-5 | TRBV30 | NA | TGTGCCTGGAGTGGCTTAGGAGGCATGGAGACCCAGTACTTC | CAWSGLGGMETQYF
NA | TRBJ2-2 | TRBV28 | NA | TGTGCCAGCAGTGCACATAGGAACACCGGGGAGCTGTTTTTT | CASSAHRNTGELFF
TRBD2 | TRBJ2-7 | TRBV20-1 | NA | TGCAGTGCTAGGCCTAGCGGCGCCTACGAGCAGTACTTC | CSARPSGAYEQYF
TRBD2 | TRBJ2-5 | TRBV2 | few | TGTGCCAGCAGTCTGTCTAGCGGACAAGAGACCCAGTACTTC | CASSLSSGQETQYF
TRBD2 | TRBJ2-3 | TRBV24-1 | NA | TGTGCCACCAGTGATCACAAGCGGGAGTACTCAGATACGCAGTATTTT | CATSDHKREYSDTQYF
TRBD2 | TRBJ2-3 | TRBV27 | once | TGTGCCAGCAGCTCCCTGACTAGCGGGAGAAATGGATATAGGCTCACAGATACGCAGTATTTT | CASSSLTSGRNGYRLTDTQYF
NA | TRBJ2-7 | TRBV20-1 | NA | TGCAGTGCTAGAGCTCCTTTTGGGGGCTCCTACGAGCAGTACTTC | CSARAPFGGSYEQYF
TRBD1 | TRBJ2-2 | TRBV4-1 | NA | TGCGCCAGCAGCCAAGAAGGGGACAGGTCAAGAGGGGAGCTGTTTTTT | CASSQEGDRSRGELFF
TRBD2 | TRBJ2-1 | TRBV7-8 | NA | TGTGCCAGCAGCCCCGGGACTAGCGGGAGCTGGGGTGAGCAGTTCTTC | CASSPGTSGSWGEQFF
NA | TRBJ2-7 | TRBV14 | NA | TGTGCCAGCAGCCAAAATACTAGGGGCGAGCAGTACTTC | CASSQNTRGEQYF
NA | TRBJ2-6 | TRBV19 | NA | TGTGCCAGTAGTATAGGGGGCGGTCTTTCTGTCCTGACTTTC | CASSIGGGLSVLTF
TRBD1 | TRBJ2-3 | TRBV5-1 | NA | TGCGCCAGCAGCCTCGGACAGGGGAGAGATACGCAGTATTTT | CASSLGQGRDTQYF
NA | TRBJ2-3 | TRBV7-2 | NA | TGTGCCAGCAGGGGGCGGTCAGATACGCAGTATTTT | CASRGRSDTQYF
NA | TRBJ2-5 | TRBV6-2/TRBV6-3 | NA | TGTGCCAGCAGTAGGCTAGCGGAGACCCAGTACTTC | CASSRLAETQYF
NA | TRBJ2-5 | TRBV2 | NA | TGTGCCAGCAGTGAAGGGGCCAGGGGAGAGACCCAGTACTTC | CASSEGARGETQYF
NA | TRBJ1-5 | TRBV28 | NA | TGTGCCAGCAGTTGGGGGCAGGGGCATCAGCCCCAGCATTTT | CASSWGQGHQPQHF
NA | TRBJ1-1 | TRBV5-5 | few | TGTGCCAGCAGCAACTCAGGGCTTGGGGGCACTGAAGCTTTCTTT | CASSNSGLGGTEAFF
TRBD2 | TRBJ2-3 | TRBV6-4 | NA | TGTGCCAGCAGCGCCGGGACTAGCGGGAGTTTTGCGCAGTATTTT | CASSAGTSGSFAQYF
NA | TRBJ1-1 | TRBV20-1 | few | TGCAGTGCTAGAGTTTTCGGCAGGGAGAACACTGAAGCTTTCTTT | CSARVFGRENTEAFF
NA | TRBJ2-5 | TRBV11-2 | NA | TGTGCCAGCAGACGGGACGGGGAGACCCAGTACTTC | CASRRDGETQYF
TRBD2 | TRBJ2-5 | TRBV10-3 | NA | TGTGCCATCAGAGACTCAAGCGGGAGGGATCGGGGGGAGACCCAGTACTTC | CAIRDSSGRDRGETQYF
TRBD2 | TRBJ2-3 | TRBV7-9 | NA | TGTGCCAGCAGCTTTCAGGCCGGGCTAGCGGGAGTCACAGATACGCAGTATTTT | CASSFQAGLAGVTDTQYF
NA | TRBJ1-6 | TRBV28 | once | TGTGCCAGTCTCGGTTACCCGACAGGTTTTAATTCACCCCTCCACTTT | CASLGYPTGFNSPLHF